This is a list of T cell receptor beta chains from one sample in a study of regulatory T cells in long-lasting Graves disease. TCRdb used MiXCR to reprocess the multiplex PCR reads, holding one entry per CDR3 protein. The table includes a few hundred thousand distinct CDR3 sequences, about 11% detected once. These same data were also listed under a study on T cells in Graves' hyperthyroidism and ophthalmopathy.

Source: peripheral blood mononuclear cells (PBMCs), taken at new diagnosis, from a patient treated with antithyroid drugs. The origin of the receptors is a young woman with Graves disease. Both conserved end residues are part of each CDR3. Fields, in order: CDR3 DNA, CDR3 protein, V gene, J gene, clone size, D gene. A D gene is named only where the DNA matches it firmly. The size of a clone is reported for some rows only, either as once, few or many, or as a class for expanded clones.

cdr3_nt: TGTGCCAGCAGTTTGGCCGGGACAGGGGGCTACACCTTC
cdr3_aa: CASSLAGTGGYTF
v_call: TRBV28
j_call: TRBJ1-2
clone_size: few
d_call: TRBD1

cdr3_nt: TGCGCCAGCGCACCCGGGACTAGGGAACCGGATGAGCAGTTCTTC
cdr3_aa: CASAPGTREPDEQFF
v_call: TRBV5-1
j_call: TRBJ2-1
clone_size: many
d_call: TRBD2

cdr3_nt: TGTGCCAGCAGTTACTCCAGGTCCGTGAACACTGAAGCTTTCTTT
cdr3_aa: CASSYSRSVNTEAFF
v_call: TRBV6-5
j_call: TRBJ1-1
clone_size: many
d_call: .

cdr3_nt: TGTGCCAGCTGCGTACAGGGTTCCCTTTCCGCCTATGGCTACACCTTC
cdr3_aa: CASCVQGSLSAYGYTF
v_call: TRBV2
j_call: TRBJ1-2
clone_size: many
d_call: .

cdr3_nt: TGTGCCAGCAGCCAAGGGGAAAGGCAGCCCCAGCATTTT
cdr3_aa: CASSQGERQPQHF
v_call: TRBV3-1
j_call: TRBJ1-5
clone_size: many
d_call: .

cdr3_nt: TGTGCCAGCATAGGCCCTAGCTCTGGAAACACCATATATTTT
cdr3_aa: CASIGPSSGNTIYF
v_call: TRBV12-3/TRBV12-4
j_call: TRBJ1-3
clone_size: many
d_call: .

cdr3_nt: TGTGCCAGCAGTTACGGACGGTATAATCAGCCCCAGCATTTT
cdr3_aa: CASSYGRYNQPQHF
v_call: TRBV6-5
j_call: TRBJ1-5
clone_size: many
d_call: .

cdr3_nt: TGCAGCGTTGTACAGGGGGGTTACAATGAGCAGTTCTTC
cdr3_aa: CSVVQGGYNEQFF
v_call: TRBV29-1
j_call: TRBJ2-1
clone_size: many
d_call: TRBD1

cdr3_nt: TGTGCCAGCAGCTCCCGGAAAAACAATCAGCCCCAGCATTTT
cdr3_aa: CASSSRKNNQPQHF
v_call: TRBV13
j_call: TRBJ1-5
clone_size: .
d_call: .

cdr3_nt: TGTGCCAGCAGACCCGAAGGGTATGAGCAGTTCTTC
cdr3_aa: CASRPEGYEQFF
v_call: TRBV7-8
j_call: TRBJ2-1
clone_size: many
d_call: .

cdr3_nt: TGTGCCAGCATCGGGACTAGCGGATATGAGCAGTTCTTC
cdr3_aa: CASIGTSGYEQFF
v_call: TRBV7-9
j_call: TRBJ2-1
clone_size: many
d_call: TRBD2

cdr3_nt: TGTGCCAGCAGCTACGGCCCTCCGGGAGGGAGGCAGAGCTCCTACAATGAGCAGTTCTTC
cdr3_aa: CASSYGPPGGRQSSYNEQFF
v_call: TRBV5-6
j_call: TRBJ2-1
clone_size: many
d_call: TRBD2

cdr3_nt: TGTGCCAGCAGTTTGCGAGGGGGCACAGGGTTCTATGGCTACACCTTC
cdr3_aa: CASSLRGGTGFYGYTF
v_call: TRBV27
j_call: TRBJ1-2
clone_size: many
d_call: TRBD1

cdr3_nt: TGTGCCAGCAGCTTGCCGGGTCTTAACTATGGCTACACCTTC
cdr3_aa: CASSLPGLNYGYTF
v_call: TRBV5-4
j_call: TRBJ1-2
clone_size: many
d_call: .

cdr3_nt: TGTGCCACCAGCCTATACACGGGGGGTTCCGGCACAGATACGCAGTATTTT
cdr3_aa: CATSLYTGGSGTDTQYF
v_call: TRBV15
j_call: TRBJ2-3
clone_size: .
d_call: TRBD2

cdr3_nt: TGTGCCACCTCTAGCGGTGACTACAATGAGCAGTTCTTC
cdr3_aa: CATSSGDYNEQFF
v_call: TRBV24-1
j_call: TRBJ2-1
clone_size: .
d_call: TRBD2

cdr3_nt: TGTGCCAGCAGCCAACCCGGGCGAAACACTGAAGCTTTCTTT
cdr3_aa: CASSQPGRNTEAFF
v_call: TRBV14
j_call: TRBJ1-1
clone_size: many
d_call: .

cdr3_nt: TGTGCCAGCAGTTACGGGGCGGGAGATTCGTTCTTC
cdr3_aa: CASSYGAGDSFF
v_call: TRBV6-2/TRBV6-3
j_call: TRBJ2-1
clone_size: few
d_call: TRBD2

cdr3_nt: TGCGCCAGCAGCCCTGGGACCGCGAGGGGTTCTGGAAACACCATATATTTT
cdr3_aa: CASSPGTARGSGNTIYF
v_call: TRBV4-1
j_call: TRBJ1-3
clone_size: few
d_call: .

cdr3_nt: TGTGCCAGCAGCCAGGGACTAGCGGTCCAAGAGACCCAGTACTTC
cdr3_aa: CASSQGLAVQETQYF
v_call: TRBV14
j_call: TRBJ2-5
clone_size: .
d_call: TRBD2

cdr3_nt: TGTGCCAGCACAAGACTAGCGGGAATAACCGGGGAGCTGTTTTTT
cdr3_aa: CASTRLAGITGELFF
v_call: TRBV27
j_call: TRBJ2-2
clone_size: few
d_call: TRBD2

cdr3_nt: TGTGCCACCGCGGGGCAGTTTAAATGGGGCTATGGCTACACCTTC
cdr3_aa: CATAGQFKWGYGYTF
v_call: TRBV24-1
j_call: TRBJ1-2
clone_size: .
d_call: .

cdr3_nt: TGTGCCAGCAGTACAGGGGGCTCCCACGAGCAGTACTTC
cdr3_aa: CASSTGGSHEQYF
v_call: TRBV28
j_call: TRBJ2-7
clone_size: many
d_call: TRBD1

cdr3_nt: TGCAGCGTGGCTCGGACTAGCGGGAGTTACAATGAGCAGTTCTTC
cdr3_aa: CSVARTSGSYNEQFF
v_call: TRBV29-1
j_call: TRBJ2-1
clone_size: many
d_call: TRBD2

cdr3_nt: TGTGCCAGCAGCTTGTGGGGCGAGAGAGACATTCAGTACTTC
cdr3_aa: CASSLWGERDIQYF
v_call: TRBV5-6
j_call: TRBJ2-4
clone_size: few
d_call: .

cdr3_nt: TGTGCCTGGAGTTTGCTCCCGGGACTAGCGGGGGGGCCAGTGAACAATGAGCAGTTCTTC
cdr3_aa: CAWSLLPGLAGGPVNNEQFF
v_call: TRBV30
j_call: TRBJ2-1
clone_size: many
d_call: TRBD2

cdr3_nt: TGTGCCAGCAGCTTGAAAATCTCTGGCTACACCTTC
cdr3_aa: CASSLKISGYTF
v_call: TRBV7-9
j_call: TRBJ1-2
clone_size: many
d_call: .

cdr3_nt: TGCAGTGCTAGACACTCGATGGATACGCAGTATTTT
cdr3_aa: CSARHSMDTQYF
v_call: TRBV20-1
j_call: TRBJ2-3
clone_size: many
d_call: .

cdr3_nt: TGTGCCAGCACCTGGGGCCTAAGAAGAGACGCGAACACCGGGGAGCTGTTTTTT
cdr3_aa: CASTWGLRRDANTGELFF
v_call: TRBV5-5
j_call: TRBJ2-2
clone_size: few
d_call: .

cdr3_nt: TGTGCCAGCAGCTTAGGGTCCGGAGTTTTCTACGAGCAGTACTTC
cdr3_aa: CASSLGSGVFYEQYF
v_call: TRBV7-6
j_call: TRBJ2-7
clone_size: few
d_call: .

cdr3_nt: TGTGCCAGCAGAGCCAGCGGACACCCCACAGATACGCAGTATTTT
cdr3_aa: CASRASGHPTDTQYF
v_call: TRBV7-8
j_call: TRBJ2-3
clone_size: many
d_call: .

cdr3_nt: TGTGCCAGCACCTACGGGACTTGCCCCAATGAGCAGTTCTTC
cdr3_aa: CASTYGTCPNEQFF
v_call: TRBV6-1
j_call: TRBJ2-1
clone_size: .
d_call: .

cdr3_nt: TGTGCCAGCAGCTTTACAGGGAGCCCATACAATGAGCAGTTCTTC
cdr3_aa: CASSFTGSPYNEQFF
v_call: TRBV6-1
j_call: TRBJ2-1
clone_size: many
d_call: .

cdr3_nt: TGTGCCAGCAGAAGCGGACAGGGCGGCTATGGCTACACCTTC
cdr3_aa: CASRSGQGGYGYTF
v_call: TRBV12-3/TRBV12-4
j_call: TRBJ1-2
clone_size: many
d_call: TRBD1

cdr3_nt: TGCAGTGCTAGAGGGACCCGGCGGAACTATGGCTACACCTTC
cdr3_aa: CSARGTRRNYGYTF
v_call: TRBV20-1
j_call: TRBJ1-2
clone_size: few
d_call: .

cdr3_nt: TGTGCCATCAGTGGGAGTCTAGCGGACTACAATGAGCAGTTCTTC
cdr3_aa: CAISGSLADYNEQFF
v_call: TRBV10-3
j_call: TRBJ2-1
clone_size: many
d_call: TRBD2

cdr3_nt: TGCAGTGCTAGATTCCGGGACATGGGGGACTATCAGCCCCAGCATTTT
cdr3_aa: CSARFRDMGDYQPQHF
v_call: TRBV20-1
j_call: TRBJ1-5
clone_size: many
d_call: .

cdr3_nt: TGTGCCAGCAGTCCCTTGGGGATCAGTCTGACTGGGGCCAACGTCCAGACTTTC
cdr3_aa: CASSPLGISLTGANVQTF
v_call: TRBV12-3/TRBV12-4
j_call: TRBJ2-6
clone_size: few
d_call: .

cdr3_nt: TGTGCCAGCAGTTACTCGTCTCCGACAGATACGCAGTATTTT
cdr3_aa: CASSYSSPTDTQYF
v_call: TRBV6-2/TRBV6-3
j_call: TRBJ2-3
clone_size: many
d_call: .

cdr3_nt: TGCAGCGTTGAAGATGGGAAGGGAGAGGGTGAGCAGTTCTTC
cdr3_aa: CSVEDGKGEGEQFF
v_call: TRBV29-1
j_call: TRBJ2-1
clone_size: .
d_call: .

cdr3_nt: TGTGCCAGCTCACCACTACAGGGCAATCAGCCCCAGCATTTT
cdr3_aa: CASSPLQGNQPQHF
v_call: TRBV18
j_call: TRBJ1-5
clone_size: many
d_call: .

cdr3_nt: TGTGCCAGCAGCCTCAGGGGGGGCTTCCTTGCGGAGCAGTACTTC
cdr3_aa: CASSLRGGFLAEQYF
v_call: TRBV11-1
j_call: TRBJ2-7
clone_size: many
d_call: .

cdr3_nt: TGCAGCGTTGTTGCGGGGGGGCCGGATGAGCAGTTCTTC
cdr3_aa: CSVVAGGPDEQFF
v_call: TRBV29-1
j_call: TRBJ2-1
clone_size: few
d_call: TRBD2

cdr3_nt: TGCGCCAGCAGCCAAGATAACGGGGGGGCGAGGAATGAGCAGTTCTTC
cdr3_aa: CASSQDNGGARNEQFF
v_call: TRBV4-3
j_call: TRBJ2-1
clone_size: .
d_call: TRBD2

cdr3_nt: TGTGCCAGCAGTTACTCGGGCCGGGACATCCGATCCTATAGCAATCAGCCCCAGCATTTT
cdr3_aa: CASSYSGRDIRSYSNQPQHF
v_call: TRBV6-2/TRBV6-3
j_call: TRBJ1-5
clone_size: few
d_call: .

cdr3_nt: TGTGCCAGCACCGGGAGACAGGGGGAATACAATGAGCAGTTCTTC
cdr3_aa: CASTGRQGEYNEQFF
v_call: TRBV11-2
j_call: TRBJ2-1
clone_size: many
d_call: TRBD1

cdr3_nt: TGTGCCAGCAGCTCAACTGGACTAGATAGAACAGATACGCAGTATTTT
cdr3_aa: CASSSTGLDRTDTQYF
v_call: TRBV4-2
j_call: TRBJ2-3
clone_size: many
d_call: TRBD2

cdr3_nt: TGTGCCAGCAGTTTTACAGGCTGGGGTGAAGCTTTCTTT
cdr3_aa: CASSFTGWGEAFF
v_call: TRBV12-3/TRBV12-4
j_call: TRBJ1-1
clone_size: many
d_call: .

cdr3_nt: TGTGCCAGCAGCGTAGTAGGGTCCACAGATACGCAGTATTTT
cdr3_aa: CASSVVGSTDTQYF
v_call: TRBV9
j_call: TRBJ2-3
clone_size: many
d_call: .

cdr3_nt: TGTGCCAGCAGCCAAGATCTACCAGCGGTCTACGAGCAGTACTTC
cdr3_aa: CASSQDLPAVYEQYF
v_call: TRBV3-1
j_call: TRBJ2-7
clone_size: few
d_call: .

cdr3_nt: TGTGCCAGCAGTCCCGGGGAGCTGTTTTTT
cdr3_aa: CASSPGELFF
v_call: TRBV7-9
j_call: TRBJ2-2
clone_size: many
d_call: .

cdr3_nt: TGTGCCAGCAAAGAGCGTCAGGGCACCGGGGAGCTGTTTTTT
cdr3_aa: CASKERQGTGELFF
v_call: TRBV2
j_call: TRBJ2-2
clone_size: many
d_call: .

cdr3_nt: TGTGCCAGCAGCGTAGGCCCAGCGGGAGGCTACGAGCAGTACTTC
cdr3_aa: CASSVGPAGGYEQYF
v_call: TRBV9
j_call: TRBJ2-7
clone_size: few
d_call: TRBD2

cdr3_nt: TGCAGTGCTGGGCCGGGACAGGCAACAGATACGCAGTATTTT
cdr3_aa: CSAGPGQATDTQYF
v_call: TRBV20-1
j_call: TRBJ2-3
clone_size: many
d_call: TRBD1

cdr3_nt: TGTGCCAGCGCCTTGGGGTACAGCGGCTACGAGCAGTACTTC
cdr3_aa: CASALGYSGYEQYF
v_call: TRBV13
j_call: TRBJ2-7
clone_size: many
d_call: .

cdr3_nt: TGTGCCAGCAGCTTGACGCAGGCCAACAATGAGCAGTTCTTC
cdr3_aa: CASSLTQANNEQFF
v_call: TRBV11-2
j_call: TRBJ2-1
clone_size: many
d_call: .

cdr3_nt: TGTGCCAGCAGGGTGGTGAGCTCTGGAAACACCATATATTTT
cdr3_aa: CASRVVSSGNTIYF
v_call: TRBV12-3/TRBV12-4
j_call: TRBJ1-3
clone_size: many
d_call: .

cdr3_nt: TGTGCCAGCAGCCACTTCCAAAGTATCGAGACCCAGTACTTC
cdr3_aa: CASSHFQSIETQYF
v_call: TRBV7-8
j_call: TRBJ2-5
clone_size: many
d_call: .

cdr3_nt: TGCAGTGCCAAGCCCGGGACACGAAGCACAGATACGCAGTATTTT
cdr3_aa: CSAKPGTRSTDTQYF
v_call: TRBV20-1
j_call: TRBJ2-3
clone_size: many
d_call: .